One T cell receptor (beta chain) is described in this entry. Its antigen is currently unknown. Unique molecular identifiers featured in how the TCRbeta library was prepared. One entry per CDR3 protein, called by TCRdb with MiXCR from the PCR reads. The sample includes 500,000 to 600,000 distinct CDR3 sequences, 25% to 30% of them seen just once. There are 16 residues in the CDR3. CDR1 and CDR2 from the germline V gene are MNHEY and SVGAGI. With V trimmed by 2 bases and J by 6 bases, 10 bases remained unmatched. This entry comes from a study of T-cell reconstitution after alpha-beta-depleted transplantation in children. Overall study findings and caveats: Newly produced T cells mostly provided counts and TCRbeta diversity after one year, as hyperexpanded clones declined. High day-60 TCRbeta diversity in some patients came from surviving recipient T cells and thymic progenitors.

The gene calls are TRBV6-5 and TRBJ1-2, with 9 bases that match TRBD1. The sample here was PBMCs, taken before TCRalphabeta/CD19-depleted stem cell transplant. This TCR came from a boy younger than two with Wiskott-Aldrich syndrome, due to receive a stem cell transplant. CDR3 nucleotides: TGTGCCAGCAGTTACACAACCCCTGGGACAGGGCATGGCTACACCTTC. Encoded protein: CASSYTTPGTGHGYTF.